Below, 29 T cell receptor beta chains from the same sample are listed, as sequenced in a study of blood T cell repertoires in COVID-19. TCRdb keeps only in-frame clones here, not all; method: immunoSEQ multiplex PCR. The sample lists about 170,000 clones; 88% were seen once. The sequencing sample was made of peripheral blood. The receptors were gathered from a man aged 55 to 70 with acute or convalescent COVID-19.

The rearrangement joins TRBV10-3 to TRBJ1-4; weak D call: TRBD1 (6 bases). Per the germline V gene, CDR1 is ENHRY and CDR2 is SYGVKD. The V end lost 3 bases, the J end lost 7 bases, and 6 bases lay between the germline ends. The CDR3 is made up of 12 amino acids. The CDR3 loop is CAISEQGEKLFF. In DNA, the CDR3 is TGTGCCATCAGTGAACAGGGTGAAAAACTGTTTTTT.

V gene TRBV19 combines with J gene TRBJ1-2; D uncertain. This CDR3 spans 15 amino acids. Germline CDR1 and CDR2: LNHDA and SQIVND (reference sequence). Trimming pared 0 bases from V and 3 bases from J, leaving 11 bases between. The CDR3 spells CASSIEGARDYGYTF. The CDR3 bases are TGTGCCAGTAGTATAGAGGGTGCTCGGGACTATGGCTACACCTTC.

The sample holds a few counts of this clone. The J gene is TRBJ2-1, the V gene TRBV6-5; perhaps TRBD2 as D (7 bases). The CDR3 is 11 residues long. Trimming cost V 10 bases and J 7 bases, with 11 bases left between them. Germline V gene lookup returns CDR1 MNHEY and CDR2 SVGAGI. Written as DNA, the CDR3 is TGTGCCATTGGGAGGGGGAATGAGCAGTTCTTC. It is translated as CAIGRGNEQFF.

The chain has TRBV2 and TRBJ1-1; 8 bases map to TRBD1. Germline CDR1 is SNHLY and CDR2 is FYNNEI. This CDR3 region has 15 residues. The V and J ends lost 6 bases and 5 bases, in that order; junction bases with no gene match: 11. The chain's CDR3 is CASSPRAGGLTEAFF. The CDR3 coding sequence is TGTGCCAGCAGCCCAAGGGCAGGGGGCTTAACTGAAGCTTTCTTT.

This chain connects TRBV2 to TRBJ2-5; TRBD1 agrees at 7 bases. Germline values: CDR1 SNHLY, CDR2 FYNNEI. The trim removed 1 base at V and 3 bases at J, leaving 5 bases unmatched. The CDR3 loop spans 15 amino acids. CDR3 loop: CASSEVARGKETQYF. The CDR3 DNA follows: TGTGCCAGCAGTGAAGTCGCCAGGGGGAAAGAGACCCAGTACTTC.

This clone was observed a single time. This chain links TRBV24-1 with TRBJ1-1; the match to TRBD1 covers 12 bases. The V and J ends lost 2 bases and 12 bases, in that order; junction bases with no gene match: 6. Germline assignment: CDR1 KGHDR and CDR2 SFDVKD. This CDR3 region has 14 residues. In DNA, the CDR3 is TGTGCCACCAGTGATTCCGGGGACAGGGGGCCCTCTTTCTTT. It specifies CATSDSGDRGPSFF.

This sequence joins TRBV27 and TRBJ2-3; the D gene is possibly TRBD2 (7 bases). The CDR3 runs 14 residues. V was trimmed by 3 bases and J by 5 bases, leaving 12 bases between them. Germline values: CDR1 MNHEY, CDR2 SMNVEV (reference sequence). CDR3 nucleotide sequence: TGTGCCAGCAGTTTTAGGGGGGGTAAAGATACGCAGTATTTT. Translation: CASSFRGGKDTQYF.

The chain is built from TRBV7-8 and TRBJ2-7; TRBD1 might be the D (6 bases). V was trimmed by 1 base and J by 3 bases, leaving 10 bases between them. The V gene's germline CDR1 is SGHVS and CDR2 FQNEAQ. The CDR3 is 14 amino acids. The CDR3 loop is CASSLEAGVYEQYF. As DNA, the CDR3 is TGTGCCAGCAGCTTAGAGGCAGGGGTCTACGAGCAGTACTTC.

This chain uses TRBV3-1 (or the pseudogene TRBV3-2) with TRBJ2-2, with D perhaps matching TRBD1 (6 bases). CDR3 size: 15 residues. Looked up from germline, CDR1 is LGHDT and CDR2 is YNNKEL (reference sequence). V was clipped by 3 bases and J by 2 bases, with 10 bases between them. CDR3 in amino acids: CASSHTGKNTGELFF. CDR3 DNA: TGTGCCAGCAGCCATACAGGGAAAAACACCGGGGAGCTGTTTTTT.

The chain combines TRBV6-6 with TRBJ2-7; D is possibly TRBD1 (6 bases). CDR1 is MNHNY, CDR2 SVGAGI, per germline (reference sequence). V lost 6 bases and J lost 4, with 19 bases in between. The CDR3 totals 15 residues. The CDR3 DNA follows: TGTGCCAGCAGCCAGCGAAGGGACATTCATTACGAGCAGTACGTC. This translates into CASSQRRDIHYEQYV.

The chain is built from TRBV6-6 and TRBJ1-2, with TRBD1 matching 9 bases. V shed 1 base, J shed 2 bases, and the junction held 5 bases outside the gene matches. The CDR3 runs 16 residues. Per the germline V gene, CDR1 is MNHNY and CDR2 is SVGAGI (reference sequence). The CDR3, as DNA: TGTGCCAGCAGTTACTTGGGACAGGGCCTGAACTATGGCTACACCTTC. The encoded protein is CASSYLGQGLNYGYTF.

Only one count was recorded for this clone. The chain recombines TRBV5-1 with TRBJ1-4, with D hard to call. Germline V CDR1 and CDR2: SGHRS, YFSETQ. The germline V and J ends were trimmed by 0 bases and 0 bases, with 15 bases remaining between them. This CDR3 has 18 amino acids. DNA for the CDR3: TGCGCCAGCAGCTTGGTAGCGACGGGGTTATCAACTAATGAAAAACTGTTTTTT. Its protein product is CASSLVATGLSTNEKLFF.

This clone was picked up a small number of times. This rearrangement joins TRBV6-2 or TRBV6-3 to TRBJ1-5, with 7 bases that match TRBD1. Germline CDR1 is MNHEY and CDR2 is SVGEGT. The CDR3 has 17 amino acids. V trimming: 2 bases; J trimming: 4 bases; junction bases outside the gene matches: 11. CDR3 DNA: TGTGCCAGCAGTTACCGGACCCTCGCAGGGGGGAATCAGCCCCAGCATTTT. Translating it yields CASSYRTLAGGNQPQHF.

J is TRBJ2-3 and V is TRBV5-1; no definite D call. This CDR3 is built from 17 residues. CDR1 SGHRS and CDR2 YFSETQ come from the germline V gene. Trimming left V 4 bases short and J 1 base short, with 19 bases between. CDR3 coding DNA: TGCGCCAGCAGCCGAGCGTTAGGAGAAGAGGGCACAGATACGCAGTATTTT. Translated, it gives CASSRALGEEGTDTQYF.

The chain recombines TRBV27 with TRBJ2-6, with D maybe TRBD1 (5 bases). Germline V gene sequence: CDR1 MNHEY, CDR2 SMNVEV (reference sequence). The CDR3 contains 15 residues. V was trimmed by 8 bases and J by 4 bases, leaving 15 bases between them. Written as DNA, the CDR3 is TGTGCCAGCTCCTCGGTAGGGGCCGGGGCCAACGTCCTGACTTTC. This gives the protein CASSSVGAGANVLTF.

The CDR3 DNA follows: TGTGCCAGAAGCCCGGCGGGGGGGGCAGGGGACGAGCAGTACTTC. Its protein is CARSPAGGAGDEQYF. This chain joins TRBV5-3 and TRBJ2-7; 9 bases match TRBD2. TRBV5-3 is labeled an ORF, and its function is uncertain. The ends lost 4 bases at V and 5 bases at J; junction bases unmatched: 10. CDR3 length: 15 residues.

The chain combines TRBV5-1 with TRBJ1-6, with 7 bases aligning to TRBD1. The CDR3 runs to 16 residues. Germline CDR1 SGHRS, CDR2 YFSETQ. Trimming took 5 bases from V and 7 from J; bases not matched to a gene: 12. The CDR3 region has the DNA TGCGCCAGCAGTTTCCGTGGACAGGCGGAAAATTCACCCCTCCACTTT. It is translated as CASSFRGQAENSPLHF.

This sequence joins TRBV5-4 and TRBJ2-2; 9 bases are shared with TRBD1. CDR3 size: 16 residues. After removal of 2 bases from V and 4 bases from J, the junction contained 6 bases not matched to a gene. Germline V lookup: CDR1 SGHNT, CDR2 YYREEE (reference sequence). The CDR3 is CASSFPTGGGTGELFF. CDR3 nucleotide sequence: TGTGCCAGCAGCTTCCCGACAGGGGGTGGCACCGGGGAGCTGTTTTTT.

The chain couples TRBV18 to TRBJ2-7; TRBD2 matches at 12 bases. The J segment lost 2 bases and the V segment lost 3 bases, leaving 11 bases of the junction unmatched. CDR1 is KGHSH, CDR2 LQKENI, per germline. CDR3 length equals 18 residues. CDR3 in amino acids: CASSPTSGRGSNPYEQYF. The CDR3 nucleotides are TGTGCCAGCTCACCGACTAGCGGGAGAGGTTCTAATCCCTACGAGCAGTACTTC.

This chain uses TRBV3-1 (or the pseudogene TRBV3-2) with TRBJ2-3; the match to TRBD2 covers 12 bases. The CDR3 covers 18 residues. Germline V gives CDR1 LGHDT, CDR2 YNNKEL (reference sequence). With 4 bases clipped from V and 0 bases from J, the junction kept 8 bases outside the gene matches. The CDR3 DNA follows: TGTGCCAGCAGCCGCAAACTAGCGGGGGGTCCTAGCACAGATACGCAGTATTTT. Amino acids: CASSRKLAGGPSTDTQYF.

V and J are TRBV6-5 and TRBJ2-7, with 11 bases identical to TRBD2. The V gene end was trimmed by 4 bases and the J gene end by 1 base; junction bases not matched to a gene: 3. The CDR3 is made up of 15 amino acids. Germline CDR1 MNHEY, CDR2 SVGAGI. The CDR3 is CASSSSSGRSYEQYF. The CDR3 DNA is TGTGCCAGCAGTTCATCTAGCGGGAGGTCCTACGAGCAGTACTTC.

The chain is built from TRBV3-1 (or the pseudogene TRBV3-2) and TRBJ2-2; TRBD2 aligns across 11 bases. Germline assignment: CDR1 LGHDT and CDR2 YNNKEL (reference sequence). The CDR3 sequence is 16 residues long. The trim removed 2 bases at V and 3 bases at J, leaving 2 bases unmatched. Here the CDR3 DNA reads TGTGCCAGCAGCCAAAGTAGCGGGAGGGACACCGGGGAGCTGTTTTTT. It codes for CASSQSSGRDTGELFF.

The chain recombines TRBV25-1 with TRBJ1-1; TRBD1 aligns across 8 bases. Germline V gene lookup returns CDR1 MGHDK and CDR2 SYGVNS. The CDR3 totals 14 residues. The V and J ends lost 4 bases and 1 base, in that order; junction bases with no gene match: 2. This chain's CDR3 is CASSGTGWNTEAFF. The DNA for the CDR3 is TGTGCCAGCAGTGGGACAGGGTGGAACACTGAAGCTTTCTTT.

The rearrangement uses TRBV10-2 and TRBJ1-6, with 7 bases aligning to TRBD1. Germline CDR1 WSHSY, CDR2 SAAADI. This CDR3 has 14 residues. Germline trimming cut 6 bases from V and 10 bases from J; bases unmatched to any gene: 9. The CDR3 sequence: CASRRTTGESPLHF. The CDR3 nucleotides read TGCGCCAGCAGGAGGACCACAGGGGAATCACCCCTCCACTTT.

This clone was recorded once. CDR3 DNA: TGTGCCTGGAGTCTGGGACTAGCGTCTGTAGATACGCAGTATTTT. It codes for CAWSLGLASVDTQYF. The rearrangement joins TRBV30 to TRBJ2-3, with 10 nucleotides matching TRBD2. CDR1 GTSNPN and CDR2 SVGIG come from the germline V gene (reference sequence). Losses at the gene ends were 2 bases for V and 5 bases for J; bases not matched to a gene: 7. The CDR3 extends over 15 amino acids.

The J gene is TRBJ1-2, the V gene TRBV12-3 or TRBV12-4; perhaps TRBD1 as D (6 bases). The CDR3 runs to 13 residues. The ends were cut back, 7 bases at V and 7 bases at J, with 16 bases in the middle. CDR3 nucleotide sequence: TGTGCCAGCACCCACCGGGGGGCAGGTGGCTACACCTTC. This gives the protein CASTHRGAGGYTF.

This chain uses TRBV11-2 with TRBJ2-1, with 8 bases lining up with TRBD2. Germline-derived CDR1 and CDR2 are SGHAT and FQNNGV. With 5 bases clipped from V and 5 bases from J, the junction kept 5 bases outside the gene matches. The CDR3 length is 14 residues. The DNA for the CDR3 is TGTGCCAGCAGCCCGTTAGCGGGACACAATGAGCAGTTCTTC. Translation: CASSPLAGHNEQFF.

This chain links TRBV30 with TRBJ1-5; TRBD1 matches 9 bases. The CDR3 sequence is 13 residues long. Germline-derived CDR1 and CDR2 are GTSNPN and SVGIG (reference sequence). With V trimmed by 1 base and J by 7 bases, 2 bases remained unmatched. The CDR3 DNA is TGTGCCTGGAGTGCACAGGGGGCACAGCCCCAGCATTTT. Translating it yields CAWSAQGAQPQHF.

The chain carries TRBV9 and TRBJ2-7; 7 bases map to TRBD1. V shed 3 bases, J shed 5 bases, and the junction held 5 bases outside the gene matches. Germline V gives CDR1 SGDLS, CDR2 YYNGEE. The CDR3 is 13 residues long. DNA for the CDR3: TGTGCCAGCAGCGCTCACAGGGGAGACGAGCAGTACGTC. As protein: CASSAHRGDEQYV.